The T cell receptor (beta chain) under discussion was sequenced for a study of molecular identifiers for immune sequencing clone quantification. With respect to this clonotype: This sequence may be a read error, since a much larger clone differs from it by one base.

TCRdb re-called the PCR reads with MiXCR, one entry per CDR3 protein. The sample lists just over 35,000 distinct CDR3 sequences, under 20% seen once, with about 1.2% in the top ten. This sequence originates from a human donor in good health. Some libraries in this study had Jurkat cell RNA spiked in. Sequencing was performed on naive CD8+ T cells from blood, with Jurkat cell RNA spiked in. The subset here: FACS-sorted CD8+CD4-CCR7+CD45RA+ naive T cells.

As DNA, the CDR3 is TGCAGTGCTAGATCGGTAGGGGTACACGAGCAGTACTTC. Its protein product is CSARSVGVHEQYF. V and J are TRBV20-1 and TRBJ2-7; TRBD1 is a possible D gene (5 bases). This CDR3 is 13 amino acids long. Germline V gene sequence: CDR1 DFQATT, CDR2 SNEGSKA (reference sequence). V lost 2 bases to trimming and J lost 5 bases, with 13 bases between them.